There are a few counts of the clone carrying this T cell receptor beta chain. Its antigen is as yet unknown. The data stem from a study of CD8+ T cells in alopecia areata. On the study more broadly: Tofacitinib was taken orally by treated patients, and the dose was 5 to 10 mg twice daily. The study gave tofacitinib for 6 to 18 months, then 6 months off drug. Study-wide points: Clonality exceeded that of normal scalp in lesional scalp, most notably in alopecia totalis/universalis. Under tofacitinib, fewer expanded CD8+ clones appeared among the top 100 scalp clones.

Treatment here: oral pan-JAK inhibitor, 5-10 mg twice daily. The V and J ends lost 0 bases and 4 bases, in that order; junction bases with no gene match: 5. The CDR3 loop spans 16 amino acids. Germline values: CDR1 MNHEY, CDR2 SVGAGI. cDNA reverse transcribed from extracted RNA served as the sequencing template. The protocol was immunoSEQ multiplex PCR, while the TCRdb copy is restricted to in-frame clones and leaves out a portion. The table has 65,000 to 75,000 clones, over 25% seen once. The starting material was CD8+ T cells sorted from blood, obtained at week 4, from a patient treated with tofacitinib. The chain links TRBV6-5 to TRBJ2-1; 8 bases fit TRBD2. The TCR originated in a human donor with alopecia areata. The CDR3 sequence is CASSYSSSGIYNEQFF. The CDR3 nucleotides read TGTGCCAGCAGTTACTCGAGTAGCGGGATTTACAATGAGCAGTTCTTC.